The next 3 T cell receptor beta chains were all read from a single sample in a study of response to subunit inactivated influenza vaccine. TCRdb analysed the RT-PCR reads with MiXCR anew, one entry per CDR3 protein. The table records under 950,000 distinct CDR3 sequences, around 20% of them present only once. The sequenced sample was PBMCs from blood, obtained roughly 5 days after vaccination. The receptors were sampled from a man aged 50 to 59 who received an inactivated influenza vaccine.

This clonotype was seen a handful of times. This sequence joins TRBV20-1 and TRBJ2-2; possibly TRBD2 for D (6 bases). The CDR3 contains 13 residues. The V gene's germline CDR1 is DFQATT and CDR2 SNEGSKA (reference sequence). Trimming removed 6 bases from V and 8 bases from J, with 16 bases in between. CDR3: CSAPGTFSGELFF. The CDR3 nucleotides are TGCAGTGCCCCAGGGACTTTCAGTGGGGAGCTGTTTTTT.

The CDR3, as DNA: TGCAGTGCCCACTCTAGAGCGGGGCACCAAGAGACCCAGTACTTC. Translating gives CSAHSRAGHQETQYF. V is TRBV20-1 and J is TRBJ2-5; 7 nucleotides match TRBD2. The CDR3 is 15 amino acids. Germline CDR1 and CDR2: DFQATT and SNEGSKA (reference sequence). The V and J ends lost 6 bases and 0 bases, in that order; junction bases with no gene match: 10.

Only a few counts were recorded for this clonotype. The chain is built from TRBV20-1 and TRBJ2-1; 7 bases agree with TRBD2. V shed 7 bases and J 7 bases; nucleotides not matched to a gene: 10. CDR3 size: 13 residues. The V gene's germline CDR1 is DFQATT and CDR2 SNEGSKA (reference sequence). The CDR3 bases are TGCAGTGACATGGGGGGGAATAGGAATGAGCAGTTCTTC. Translated: CSDMGGNRNEQFF.